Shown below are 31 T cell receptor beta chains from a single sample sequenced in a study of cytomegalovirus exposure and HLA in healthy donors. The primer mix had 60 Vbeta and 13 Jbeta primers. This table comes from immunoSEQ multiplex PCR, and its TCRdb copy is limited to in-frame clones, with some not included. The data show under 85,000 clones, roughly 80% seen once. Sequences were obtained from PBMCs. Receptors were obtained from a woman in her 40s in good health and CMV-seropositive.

The CDR3 sequence is CASSLEGGTEAFF. CDR3 nucleotide sequence: TGTGCCAGCAGCTTAGAAGGGGGCACTGAAGCTTTCTTT. The J gene is TRBJ1-1, the V gene TRBV7-9; the D gene is possibly TRBD1 (6 bases). The ends were cut back, 1 base at V and 4 bases at J, with 7 bases in the middle. The length of the CDR3 is 13 residues. Germline V gene lookup returns CDR1 SEHNR and CDR2 FQNEAQ (reference sequence).

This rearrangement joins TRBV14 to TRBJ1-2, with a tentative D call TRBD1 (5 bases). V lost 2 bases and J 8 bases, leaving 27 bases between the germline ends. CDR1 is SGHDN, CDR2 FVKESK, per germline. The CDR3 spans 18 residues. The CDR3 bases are TGTGCCAGCAGCCAAAGTCTTGCCCCCTGGGACTCGACTGGCGGCTACACCTTC. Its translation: CASSQSLAPWDSTGGYTF.

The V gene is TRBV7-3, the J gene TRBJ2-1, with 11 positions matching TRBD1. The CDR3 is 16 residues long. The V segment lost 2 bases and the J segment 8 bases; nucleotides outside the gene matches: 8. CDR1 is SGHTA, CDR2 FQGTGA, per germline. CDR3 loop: CASSLDGGQGVYEQFF. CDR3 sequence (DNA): TGTGCCAGCAGCTTAGACGGGGGACAGGGGGTGTATGAGCAGTTCTTC.

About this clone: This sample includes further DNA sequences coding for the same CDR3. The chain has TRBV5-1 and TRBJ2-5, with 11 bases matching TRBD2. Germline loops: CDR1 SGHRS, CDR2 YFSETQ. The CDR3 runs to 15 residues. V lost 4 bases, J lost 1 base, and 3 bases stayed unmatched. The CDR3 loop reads CASSPGLAGQETQYF. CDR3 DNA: TGCGCCAGCAGCCCAGGACTAGCGGGCCAAGAGACCCAGTACTTC.

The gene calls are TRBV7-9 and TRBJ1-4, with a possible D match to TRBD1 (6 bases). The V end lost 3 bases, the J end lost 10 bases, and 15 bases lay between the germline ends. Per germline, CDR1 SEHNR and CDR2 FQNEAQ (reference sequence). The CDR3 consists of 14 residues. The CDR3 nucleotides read TGTGCCAGCAGCTTGGCACAGGGCAGCGGAAAACTGTTTTTT. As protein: CASSLAQGSGKLFF.

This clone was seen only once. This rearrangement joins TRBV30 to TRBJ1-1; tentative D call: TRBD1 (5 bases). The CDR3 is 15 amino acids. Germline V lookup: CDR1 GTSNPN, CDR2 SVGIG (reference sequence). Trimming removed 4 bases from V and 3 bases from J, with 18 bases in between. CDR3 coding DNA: TGTGCCTGGAACGGTATGGGTGGGGGGGACACTGAAGCTTTCTTT. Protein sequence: CAWNGMGGGDTEAFF.

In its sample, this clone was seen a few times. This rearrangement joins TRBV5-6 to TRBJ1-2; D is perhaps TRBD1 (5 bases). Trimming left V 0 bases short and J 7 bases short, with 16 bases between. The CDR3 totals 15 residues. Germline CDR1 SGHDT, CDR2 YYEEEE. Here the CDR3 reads CASSLEAGSFRGYTF. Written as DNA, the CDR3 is TGTGCCAGCAGCTTGGAGGCAGGGTCATTCCGTGGCTACACCTTC. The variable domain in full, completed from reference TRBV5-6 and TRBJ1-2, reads DAGVTQSPTHLIKTRGQQVTLRCSPKSGHDTVSWYQQALGQGPQFIFQYYEEEERQRGNFPDRFSGHQFPNYSSELNVNALLLGDSALYLCASSLEAGSFRGYTFGSGTRLTVV.

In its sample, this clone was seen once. The DNA for the CDR3 is TGTGCCAGCAGTTATGGGGGGGGCGAGCAGTACTTC. This gives the protein CASSYGGGEQYF. V usage is TRBV6-5 and J usage is TRBJ2-7; 7 nucleotides line up with TRBD2. From germline, CDR1 is MNHEY and CDR2 SVGAGI. The CDR3 extends over 12 amino acids. V trimming: 3 bases; J trimming: 6 bases; junction bases outside the gene matches: 2.

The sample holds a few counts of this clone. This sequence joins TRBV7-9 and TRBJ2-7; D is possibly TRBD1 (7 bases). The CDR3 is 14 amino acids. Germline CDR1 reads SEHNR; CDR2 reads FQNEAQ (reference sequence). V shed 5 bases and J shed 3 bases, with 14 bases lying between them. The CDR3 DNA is TGTGCCAGCAGCCAGGGGGGCAGCAGCTACGAGCAGTACTTC. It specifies CASSQGGSSYEQYF.

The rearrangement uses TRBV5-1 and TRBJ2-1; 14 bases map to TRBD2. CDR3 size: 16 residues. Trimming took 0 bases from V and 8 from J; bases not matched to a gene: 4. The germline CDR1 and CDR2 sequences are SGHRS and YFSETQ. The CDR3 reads CASSLDGTSGGDEQFF. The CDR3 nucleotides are TGCGCCAGCAGCTTGGATGGGACTAGCGGGGGTGATGAGCAGTTCTTC.

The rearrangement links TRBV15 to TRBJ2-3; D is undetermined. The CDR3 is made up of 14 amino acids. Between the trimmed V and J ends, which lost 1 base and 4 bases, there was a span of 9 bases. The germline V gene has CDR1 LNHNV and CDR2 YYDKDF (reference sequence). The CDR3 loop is CATSRVFGSDTQYF. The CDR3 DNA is TGTGCCACCAGCAGAGTGTTCGGGTCAGATACGCAGTATTTT.

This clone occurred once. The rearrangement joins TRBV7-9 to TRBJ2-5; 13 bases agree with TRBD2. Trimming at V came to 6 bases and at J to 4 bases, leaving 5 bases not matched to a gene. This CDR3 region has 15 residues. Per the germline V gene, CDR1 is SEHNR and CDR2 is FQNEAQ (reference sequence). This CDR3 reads CASRLAGGRVETQYF. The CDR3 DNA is TGTGCCAGCAGACTAGCGGGAGGGCGTGTAGAGACCCAGTACTTC.

The CDR3 here is CASSYRTGAWNSPLHF. For the CDR3, the DNA is TGTGCCAGCAGCTACCGTACAGGGGCGTGGAATTCACCCCTCCACTTT. V and J are TRBV7-9 and TRBJ1-6; 7 bases agree with TRBD1. The CDR3 is 16 residues long. Germline CDR1 and CDR2: SEHNR and FQNEAQ (reference sequence). Trimming at V came to 4 bases and at J to 7 bases, leaving 10 bases not matched to a gene.

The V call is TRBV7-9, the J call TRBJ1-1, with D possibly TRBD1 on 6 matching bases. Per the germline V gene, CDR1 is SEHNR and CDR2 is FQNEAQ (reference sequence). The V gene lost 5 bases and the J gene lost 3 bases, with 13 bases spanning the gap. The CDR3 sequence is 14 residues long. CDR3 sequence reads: CASSPGVGDTEAFF. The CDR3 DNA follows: TGTGCCAGCAGCCCAGGGGTCGGGGACACTGAAGCTTTCTTT.

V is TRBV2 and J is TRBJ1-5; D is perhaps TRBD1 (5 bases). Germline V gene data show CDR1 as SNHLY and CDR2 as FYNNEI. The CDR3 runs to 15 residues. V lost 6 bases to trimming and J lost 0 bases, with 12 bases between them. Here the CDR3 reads CASRPTDNSNQPQHF. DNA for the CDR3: TGTGCCAGCAGGCCGACAGACAATAGCAATCAGCCCCAGCATTTT.

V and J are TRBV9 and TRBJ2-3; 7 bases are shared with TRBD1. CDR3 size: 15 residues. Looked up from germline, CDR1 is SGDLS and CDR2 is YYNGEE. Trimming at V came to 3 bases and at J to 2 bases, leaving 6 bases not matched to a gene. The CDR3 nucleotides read TGTGCCAGCAGCGCATTTGAGGGGGCCACAGATACGCAGTATTTT. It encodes CASSAFEGATDTQYF.

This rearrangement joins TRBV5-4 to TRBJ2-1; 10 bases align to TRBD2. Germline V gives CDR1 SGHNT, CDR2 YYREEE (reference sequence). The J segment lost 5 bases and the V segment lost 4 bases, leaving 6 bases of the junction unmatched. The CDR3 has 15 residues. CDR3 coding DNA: TGTGCCAGCAGCGTAGAGCGGGGGGGAAACAATGAGCAGTTCTTC. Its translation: CASSVERGGNNEQFF.

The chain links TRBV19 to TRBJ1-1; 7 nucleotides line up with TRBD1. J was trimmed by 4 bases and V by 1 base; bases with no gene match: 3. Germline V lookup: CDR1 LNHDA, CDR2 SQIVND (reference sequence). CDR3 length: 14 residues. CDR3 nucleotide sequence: TGTGCCAGTAGTATAGGGACAGGTCTCACTGAAGCTTTCTTT. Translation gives CASSIGTGLTEAFF. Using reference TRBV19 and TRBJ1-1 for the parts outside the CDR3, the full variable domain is DGGITQSPKYLFRKEGQNVTLSCEQNLNHDAMYWYRQDPGQGLRLIYYSQIVNDFQKGDIAEGYSVSREKKESFPLTVTSAQKNPTAFYLCASSIGTGLTEAFFGQGTRLTVV.

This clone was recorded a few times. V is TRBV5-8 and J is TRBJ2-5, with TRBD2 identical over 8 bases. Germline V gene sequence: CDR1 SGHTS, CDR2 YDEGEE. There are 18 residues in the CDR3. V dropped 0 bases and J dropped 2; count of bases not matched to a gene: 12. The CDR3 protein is CASSLGTLAGSIQETQYF. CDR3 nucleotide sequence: TGTGCCAGCAGCTTGGGGACTTTAGCGGGGTCAATACAAGAGACCCAGTACTTC.

CDR3 in amino acids: CASRDTSGVNNEQFF. For the CDR3, the DNA is TGTGCCAGCAGGGACACTAGCGGGGTAAACAATGAGCAGTTCTTC. V gene TRBV2 combines with J gene TRBJ2-1, with 10 bases that match TRBD2. Germline V CDR1 and CDR2: SNHLY, FYNNEI. Losses at the gene ends were 6 bases for V and 5 bases for J; bases not matched to a gene: 7. The CDR3 covers 15 residues.

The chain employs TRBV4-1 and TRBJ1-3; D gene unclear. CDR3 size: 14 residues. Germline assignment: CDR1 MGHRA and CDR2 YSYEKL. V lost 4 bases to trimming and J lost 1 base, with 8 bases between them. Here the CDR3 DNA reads TGCGCCAGCAGCCCACAATTGTCTGGAAACACCATATATTTT. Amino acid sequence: CASSPQLSGNTIYF.

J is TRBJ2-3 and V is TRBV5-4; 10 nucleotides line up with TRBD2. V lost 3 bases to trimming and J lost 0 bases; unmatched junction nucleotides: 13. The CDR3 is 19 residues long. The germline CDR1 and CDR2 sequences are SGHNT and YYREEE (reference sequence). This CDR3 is CASSYGLAAFSPSTDTQYF. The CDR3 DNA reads TGTGCCAGCAGCTATGGACTAGCGGCCTTCTCACCAAGCACAGATACGCAGTATTTT.

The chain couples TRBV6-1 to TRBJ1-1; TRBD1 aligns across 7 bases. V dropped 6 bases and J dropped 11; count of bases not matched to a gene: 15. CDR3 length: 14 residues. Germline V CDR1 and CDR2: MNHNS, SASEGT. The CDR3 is CASRGPTGKKEAFF. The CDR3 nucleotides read TGTGCCAGCAGAGGGCCGACAGGGAAAAAAGAGGCTTTCTTT.

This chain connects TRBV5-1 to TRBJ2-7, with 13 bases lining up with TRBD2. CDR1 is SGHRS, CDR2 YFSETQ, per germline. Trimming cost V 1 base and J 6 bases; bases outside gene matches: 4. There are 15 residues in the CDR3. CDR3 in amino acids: CASSLTGTSGIEQYF. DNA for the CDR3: TGCGCCAGCAGCTTGACCGGGACTAGCGGGATCGAGCAGTACTTC.

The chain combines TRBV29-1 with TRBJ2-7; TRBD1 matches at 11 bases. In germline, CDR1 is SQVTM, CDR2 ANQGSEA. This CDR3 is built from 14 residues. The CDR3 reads CSGTGGVGALEQYF. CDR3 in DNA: TGCTCCGGGACAGGGGGAGTTGGGGCGCTAGAGCAGTACTTC.

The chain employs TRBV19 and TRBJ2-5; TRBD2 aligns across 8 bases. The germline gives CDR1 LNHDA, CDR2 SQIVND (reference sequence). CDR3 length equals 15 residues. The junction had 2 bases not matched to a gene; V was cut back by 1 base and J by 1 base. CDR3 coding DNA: TGTGCCAGTAGTATAGGCAGCGGGGGCCAAGAGACCCAGTACTTC. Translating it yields CASSIGSGGQETQYF.

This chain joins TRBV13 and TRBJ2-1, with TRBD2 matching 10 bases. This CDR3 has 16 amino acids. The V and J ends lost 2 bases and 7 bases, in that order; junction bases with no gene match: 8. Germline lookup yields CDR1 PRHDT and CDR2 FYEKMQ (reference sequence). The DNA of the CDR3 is TGTGCCAGCAGCTTATCTAGCGGGGGCCTTTCAAATGAGCAGTTCTTC. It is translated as CASSLSSGGLSNEQFF.

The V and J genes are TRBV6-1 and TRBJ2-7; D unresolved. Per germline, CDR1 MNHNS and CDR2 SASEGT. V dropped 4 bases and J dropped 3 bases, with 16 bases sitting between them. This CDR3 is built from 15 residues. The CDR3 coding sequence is TGTGCCAGCAGTGTCCTTGTTGCGGCTCGCTACGAGCAGTACTTC. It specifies CASSVLVAARYEQYF.

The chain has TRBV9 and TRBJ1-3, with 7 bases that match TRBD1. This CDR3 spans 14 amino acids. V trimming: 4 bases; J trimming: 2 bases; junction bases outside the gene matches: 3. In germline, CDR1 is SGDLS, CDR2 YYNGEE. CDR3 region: CASSQTGAGNTIYF. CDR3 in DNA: TGTGCCAGCAGCCAAACAGGGGCTGGAAACACCATATATTTT.

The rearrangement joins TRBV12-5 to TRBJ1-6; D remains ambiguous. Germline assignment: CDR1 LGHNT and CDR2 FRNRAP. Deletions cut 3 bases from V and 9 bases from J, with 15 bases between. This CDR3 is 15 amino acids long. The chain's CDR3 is CASGLFLSEVSPLHF. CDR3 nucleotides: TGTGCTAGTGGTTTATTTTTGTCAGAGGTTTCACCCCTCCACTTT. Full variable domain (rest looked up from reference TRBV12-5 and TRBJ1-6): DARVTQTPRHKVTEMGQEVTMRCQPILGHNTVFWYRQTMMQGLELLAYFRNRAPLDDSGMPKDRFSAEMPDATLATLKIQPSEPRDSAVYFCASGLFLSEVSPLHFGNGTRLTVT.

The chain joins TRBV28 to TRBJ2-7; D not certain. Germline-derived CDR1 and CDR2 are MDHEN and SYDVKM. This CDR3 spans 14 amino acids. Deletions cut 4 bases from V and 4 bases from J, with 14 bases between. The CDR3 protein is CASSYRPGLYEQYF. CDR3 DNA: TGTGCCAGCAGTTATCGGCCAGGTCTATACGAGCAGTACTTC.